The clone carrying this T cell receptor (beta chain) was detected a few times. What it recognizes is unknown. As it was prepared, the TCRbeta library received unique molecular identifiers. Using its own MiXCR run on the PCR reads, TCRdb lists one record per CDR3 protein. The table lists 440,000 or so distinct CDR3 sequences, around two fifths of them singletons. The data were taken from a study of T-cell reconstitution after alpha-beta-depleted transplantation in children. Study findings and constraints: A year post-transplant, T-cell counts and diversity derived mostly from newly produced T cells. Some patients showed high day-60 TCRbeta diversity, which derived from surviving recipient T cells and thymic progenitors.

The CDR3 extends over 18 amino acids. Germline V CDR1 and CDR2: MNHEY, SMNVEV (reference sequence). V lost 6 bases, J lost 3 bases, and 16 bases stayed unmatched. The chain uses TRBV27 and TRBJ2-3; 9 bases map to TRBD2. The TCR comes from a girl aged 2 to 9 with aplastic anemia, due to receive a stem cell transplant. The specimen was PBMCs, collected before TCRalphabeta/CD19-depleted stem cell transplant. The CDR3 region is CASSSYGPIAGVTDTQYF. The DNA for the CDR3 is TGTGCCAGCAGCAGTTATGGGCCCATAGCGGGAGTGACAGATACGCAGTATTTT.